The 29 T cell receptor beta chains below come from one sample, sequenced in a study of blood T cell repertoires in COVID-19. Sequencing used immunoSEQ multiplex PCR; TCRdb keeps in-frame clones, though not all of them. The sample contains over 100,000 clones, roughly 84% of which appear only once. The sequenced sample consisted of PBMCs or T cells enriched from blood (not recorded which). These receptor sequences come from a woman in her twenties or thirties who had recovered from COVID-19.

The chain has TRBV7-2 and TRBJ2-3, with 7 nucleotides matching TRBD2. Germline V gene data show CDR1 as SGHTA and CDR2 as FQGNSA. The CDR3 runs to 16 residues. V lost 5 bases to trimming and J lost 2 bases; unmatched junction nucleotides: 10. CDR3 amino acids: CASSTRGRWDTDTQYF. The CDR3, as DNA: TGTGCCAGCAGCACGCGCGGGAGATGGGACACAGATACGCAGTATTTT.

This clone came up once. The genes are TRBV10-1 and TRBJ2-1; 9 positions match TRBD2. Looked up from germline, CDR1 is WNHNN and CDR2 is SYGVQD (reference sequence). Trimming removed 6 bases from V and 5 bases from J; junction bases left unmatched: 8. The CDR3 sequence is 15 residues long. CDR3 nucleotide sequence: TGCGCCAGCAGGCCCGGGACTAGCAACGACAATGAGCAGTTCTTC. It encodes CASRPGTSNDNEQFF.

The chain carries TRBV30 and TRBJ2-1; 8 bases agree with TRBD2. The CDR3 extends over 18 amino acids. V shed 0 bases and J 0 bases; nucleotides not matched to a gene: 10. The germline gives CDR1 GTSNPN, CDR2 SVGIG (reference sequence). CDR3 nucleotides: TGTGCCTGGAGTGTTGAATTAGCGGGGCCAATCTCCTACAATGAGCAGTTCTTC. It specifies CAWSVELAGPISYNEQFF.

In this sample, this clone turned up a few times. This chain connects TRBV7-2 to TRBJ2-7; 11 bases agree with TRBD2. Trimming removed 6 bases from V and 4 bases from J; junction bases left unmatched: 5. The CDR3 spans 14 residues. Germline CDR1 reads SGHTA; CDR2 reads FQGNSA. CDR3 sequence: CASRITSGSYEQYF. CDR3 sequence (DNA): TGTGCCAGCAGAATCACTAGCGGGAGTTACGAGCAGTACTTC.

On this clone itself: The sample has other DNA sequences that encode this CDR3 too. The CDR3 sequence: CASTTGVNSPLHF. CDR3 DNA: TGTGCCAGCACCACAGGGGTCAATTCACCCCTCCACTTT. This rearrangement joins TRBV27 to TRBJ1-6; 7 bases fit TRBD1. V dropped 7 bases and J dropped 7; count of bases not matched to a gene: 4. The CDR3 covers 13 residues. Germline V CDR1 and CDR2: MNHEY, SMNVEV (reference sequence).

The J gene is TRBJ2-2, the V gene TRBV18; 11 bases match TRBD2. Trimming cost V 0 bases and J 5 bases; bases outside gene matches: 11. The germline V gene has CDR1 KGHSH and CDR2 LQKENI. The CDR3 sequence is 19 residues long. In DNA, the CDR3 is TGTGCCAGCTCACCACCAGCACTAGCGGGAGATGTAAGAACCGGGGAGCTGTTTTTT. This codes for CASSPPALAGDVRTGELFF.

This sequence joins TRBV7-6 and TRBJ2-1, with 11 nucleotides matching TRBD2. V shed 4 bases, J shed 2 bases, and the junction held 1 base outside the gene matches. Germline loops: CDR1 SGHVS, CDR2 FNYEAQ. The CDR3 contains 15 residues. DNA for the CDR3: TGTGCCAGCAGCTCGACTAGCGGGGCCTACAATGAGCAGTTCTTC. Residues: CASSSTSGAYNEQFF.

The V call is TRBV6-2 or TRBV6-3, the J call TRBJ1-5; weak D call: TRBD1 (6 bases). The CDR3 sequence is 18 residues long. Germline V gene data show CDR1 as MNHEY and CDR2 as SVGEGT. Trimming removed 4 bases at V and 1 base at J, with 20 bases between. The CDR3 DNA reads TGTGCCAGCAGTTTCGTGCAAAAAAAAGGACAGAGCAATCAGCCCCAGCATTTT. This codes for CASSFVQKKGQSNQPQHF.

This rearrangement joins TRBV7-2 to TRBJ2-4; 7 bases are shared with TRBD2. The trim removed 6 bases at V and 0 bases at J, leaving 8 bases unmatched. The CDR3 runs to 16 residues. CDR1 and CDR2 from the germline V gene are SGHTA and FQGNSA. The DNA of the CDR3 is TGTGCCAGCAGTATTTCTAGCGGTCTAGCCAAAAACATTCAGTACTTC. Residues: CASSISSGLAKNIQYF.

The V and J genes are TRBV28 and TRBJ1-5; 9 bases agree with TRBD1. Losses at the gene ends were 7 bases for V and 5 bases for J; bases not matched to a gene: 6. The CDR3 has 14 amino acids. Germline lookup yields CDR1 MDHEN and CDR2 SYDVKM. This CDR3 reads CASTYTGGYQPQHF. Written as DNA, the CDR3 is TGTGCCAGCACCTACACAGGGGGCTATCAGCCCCAGCATTTT. Complete variable domain (other parts from reference TRBV28 and TRBJ1-5): DVKVTQSSRYLVKRTGEKVFLECVQDMDHENMFWYRQDPGLGLRLIYFSYDVKMKEKGDIPEGYSVSREKKERFSLILESASTNQTSMYLCASTYTGGYQPQHFGDGTRLSIL.

This rearrangement joins TRBV30 to TRBJ2-5, with 7 bases identical to TRBD2. The CDR3 covers 16 residues. Germline CDR1 GTSNPN, CDR2 SVGIG (reference sequence). Trimming at V came to 3 bases and at J to 3 bases, leaving 13 bases not matched to a gene. CDR3 residues: CAWRGGSSGREETQYF. The CDR3 nucleotides are TGTGCCTGGAGGGGGGGGTCTAGCGGCCGGGAAGAGACCCAGTACTTC. The complete variable domain, with remaining parts taken from reference TRBV30 and TRBJ2-5, reads SQTIHQWPATLVQPVGSPLSLECTVEGTSNPNLYWYRQAAGRGLQLLFYSVGIGQISSEVPQNLSASRPQDRQFILSSKKLLLSDSGFYLCAWRGGSSGREETQYFGPGTRLLVL.

This clone was recorded once. The V call is TRBV3-1 (or the pseudogene TRBV3-2), the J call TRBJ2-7; D not resolved. CDR1 is LGHDT, CDR2 YNNKEL, per germline (reference sequence). The CDR3 spans 12 residues. Trimming removed 4 bases at V and 2 bases at J, with 6 bases between. CDR3 sequence reads: CASSLLTYEQYF. The CDR3 DNA sequence: TGTGCCAGCAGCCTACTTACCTACGAGCAGTACTTC.

The chain employs TRBV19 and TRBJ1-4; no firm D call. V was shortened by 8 bases and J by 4 bases, with 17 bases between the two germline ends. This CDR3 spans 15 amino acids. Germline V gene data show CDR1 as LNHDA and CDR2 as SQIVND (reference sequence). Here the CDR3 DNA reads TGTGCCAGTTCAAGCGGCCGGGCGAGTAATGAAAAACTGTTTTTT. This encodes CASSSGRASNEKLFF.

The chain combines TRBV5-1 with TRBJ2-5; 11 bases map to TRBD2. The germline V gene encodes CDR1 SGHRS and CDR2 YFSETQ. CDR3 length: 16 residues. V was clipped by 2 bases and J by 3 bases; unmatched bases: 6. This CDR3 is CASSLTSGSPEETQYF. In DNA form, the CDR3 reads TGCGCCAGCAGCTTAACTAGCGGGAGTCCAGAAGAGACCCAGTACTTC.

The V gene is TRBV18, the J gene TRBJ2-2, with 9 bases fitting TRBD1. This CDR3 is 18 amino acids long. The trim removed 0 bases at V and 2 bases at J, leaving 7 bases unmatched. CDR1 KGHSH and CDR2 LQKENI come from the germline V gene. CDR3 nucleotide sequence: TGTGCCAGCTCACCACCGTTGGGACAGGGCCACAACACCGGGGAGCTGTTTTTT. This encodes CASSPPLGQGHNTGELFF.

J is TRBJ2-3 and V is TRBV7-2, with D perhaps TRBD2 (6 bases). The germline V gene has CDR1 SGHTA and CDR2 FQGNSA. The CDR3 is 15 residues long. Trimming left V 4 bases short and J 1 base short, with 12 bases between. This CDR3 reads CASSSGLGGTDTQYF. The DNA of the CDR3 is TGTGCCAGCAGCTCGGGACTGGGGGGCACAGATACGCAGTATTTT. Full variable domain (remainder filled in from reference TRBV7-2 and TRBJ2-3): GAGVSQSPSNKVTEKGKDVELRCDPISGHTALYWYRQSLGQGLEFLIYFQGNSAPDKSGLPSDRFSAERTGGSVSTLTIQRTQQEDSAVYLCASSSGLGGTDTQYFGPGTRLTVL.

V and J are TRBV11-3 and TRBJ2-1, with 11 bases identical to TRBD2. The trim removed 5 bases at V and 6 bases at J, leaving 6 bases unmatched. Germline V gene lookup returns CDR1 SGHNT and CDR2 YENEEA. The CDR3 totals 15 residues. The CDR3: CASSLLAGDGNEQFF. DNA of the CDR3: TGTGCCAGCAGCCTACTAGCGGGAGATGGCAATGAGCAGTTCTTC.

The V gene is TRBV4-1, the J gene TRBJ2-1; 14 bases are a match to TRBD2. The V gene's germline CDR1 is MGHRA and CDR2 YSYEKL. Germline trimming cut 2 bases from V and 0 bases from J; bases unmatched to any gene: 15. The CDR3 loop spans 22 amino acids. DNA for the CDR3: TGCGCCAGCAGCCAATTAAGATGGGGACTAGCGGGAGTCCGAGCCTCCTACAATGAGCAGTTCTTC. It yields the protein CASSQLRWGLAGVRASYNEQFF.

The chain uses TRBV29-1 and TRBJ1-2; a possible D gene is TRBD1 (6 bases). Trimming stripped 5 bases from V and 6 bases from J, with 16 bases between. Germline V lookup: CDR1 SQVTM, CDR2 ANQGSEA. This CDR3 is built from 13 residues. In nucleotides, the CDR3 is TGCAGCGTTTCCCCGGGGCAGGGGAATGGCTACACCTTC. As protein: CSVSPGQGNGYTF. Drawing the rest from reference TRBV29-1 and TRBJ1-2, the complete variable domain is SAVISQKPSRDICQRGTSLTIQCQVDSQVTMMFWYRQQPGQSLTLIATANQGSEATYESGFVIDKFPISRPNLTFSTLTVSNMSPEDSSIYLCSVSPGQGNGYTFGSGTRLTVV.

The gene calls are TRBV7-2 and TRBJ1-2; 8 nucleotides line up with TRBD1. The CDR3 has 12 amino acids. Germline V gene sequence: CDR1 SGHTA, CDR2 FQGNSA. V was clipped by 5 bases and J by 8 bases; unmatched bases: 4. CDR3: CASSLDREGYTF. CDR3 DNA: TGTGCCAGCAGCCTGGACAGGGAAGGCTACACCTTC.

V is TRBV4-1 and J is TRBJ2-3; 9 bases map to TRBD1. The CDR3 length is 18 residues. Germline CDR1 MGHRA, CDR2 YSYEKL. After removal of 2 bases from V and 6 bases from J, the junction contained 15 bases not matched to a gene. CDR3 loop: CASSQPQGGTGLRDTQYF. In nucleotides, the CDR3 is TGCGCCAGCAGCCAACCCCAGGGGGGGACAGGGCTACGGGATACGCAGTATTTT.

The chain combines TRBV11-2 with TRBJ2-7, with a possible D match to TRBD2 (5 bases). Germline V gene lookup returns CDR1 SGHAT and CDR2 FQNNGV. This CDR3 spans 16 amino acids. Trimming took off 0 bases at V and 2 bases at J, with 14 bases between the two ends. CDR3 region: CASSLEGGGFPYEQYF. DNA of the CDR3: TGTGCCAGCAGCTTAGAGGGTGGCGGGTTCCCCTACGAGCAGTACTTC.

This sequence joins TRBV5-1 and TRBJ2-1, with 12 bases fitting TRBD2. The V and J ends lost 4 bases and 7 bases, in that order; junction bases with no gene match: 12. This CDR3 is built from 17 residues. Germline V lookup: CDR1 SGHRS, CDR2 YFSETQ. CDR3 coding DNA: TGCGCCAGCAGCGTCCGCCCCCTAGCGGGAGGGTCTAATGAGCAGTTCTTC. Translating it yields CASSVRPLAGGSNEQFF.

V and J are TRBV24-1 and TRBJ2-1; possibly TRBD2 for D (7 bases). CDR1 and CDR2 (germline): KGHDR, SFDVKD. This CDR3 comprises 18 residues. V lost 3 bases and J 2 bases, leaving 19 bases between the germline ends. CDR3 coding DNA: TGTGCCACCAGTGATCAAAGATACAGGGAGGGCACCTACAATGAGCAGTTCTTC. Its protein product is CATSDQRYREGTYNEQFF.

The chain is built from TRBV5-1 and TRBJ1-1; D possibly corresponds to TRBD1 (5 bases). Germline CDR1 and CDR2: SGHRS and YFSETQ. CDR3 length: 17 amino acids. V shed 0 bases and J shed 0 bases, with 15 bases lying between them. This CDR3 reads CASSLGGLTVMNTEAFF. CDR3 in DNA: TGCGCCAGCAGCTTGGGGGGCTTGACGGTTATGAACACTGAAGCTTTCTTT.

The chain carries TRBV4-3 and TRBJ1-4; 7 bases agree with TRBD1. Trimming removed 2 bases from V and 11 bases from J; junction bases left unmatched: 8. Germline CDR1 and CDR2: LGHNA and YSLEER. The length of the CDR3 is 14 residues. The CDR3 loop is CASSQRTGEGKLFF. The DNA of the CDR3 is TGCGCCAGCAGCCAAAGGACAGGAGAGGGGAAACTGTTTTTT.

This clone was seen once. V and J are TRBV5-5 and TRBJ1-5, with TRBD1 matching over 11 bases. The CDR3 sequence is 16 residues long. Trimming cost V 1 base and J 5 bases; bases outside gene matches: 5. Germline V gene data show CDR1 as SGHKS and CDR2 as YYEKEE (reference sequence). CDR3 sequence reads: CASSLRTGGPDQPQHF. CDR3 nucleotide sequence: TGTGCCAGCAGCTTGAGGACAGGGGGCCCGGATCAGCCCCAGCATTTT.

The V gene is TRBV7-2, the J gene TRBJ1-1; no definite D call. CDR3 size: 13 residues. Between the trimmed V and J ends, which lost 2 bases and 1 base, there was a span of 5 bases. Per the germline V gene, CDR1 is SGHTA and CDR2 is FQGNSA. CDR3 nucleotide sequence: TGTGCCAGCAGCTTATCTAAGAACACTGAAGCTTTCTTT. The encoded protein is CASSLSKNTEAFF. Filled out from reference TRBV7-2 and TRBJ1-1, the complete variable domain reads GAGVSQSPSNKVTEKGKDVELRCDPISGHTALYWYRQSLGQGLEFLIYFQGNSAPDKSGLPSDRFSAERTGGSVSTLTIQRTQQEDSAVYLCASSLSKNTEAFFGQGTRLTVV.

The DNA for the CDR3 is TGCGCCAGCAGCCCCAACGGCCCCTTCCAGGGGGAGACCCAGTACTTC. This codes for CASSPNGPFQGETQYF. This rearrangement joins TRBV4-1 to TRBJ2-5; maybe TRBD1 (6 bases). The CDR3 runs 16 residues. Germline V CDR1 and CDR2: MGHRA, YSYEKL. Trimming removed 4 bases at V and 5 bases at J, with 20 bases between.